The rows below give T cell receptor beta chains drawn from one sample of a study of a mutant IDH1 vaccine in newly diagnosed glioma. These TCRs are of unknown antigen specificity. Profiled with immunoSEQ multiplex PCR; TCRdb holds only in-frame clones, not every one. The data show about 40,000 clones, around 74% seen once. Sequencing used PBMCs, obtained from a glioma patient whose treatment included an IDH1 peptide vaccine. These receptors were taken from a man aged 50 to 59 with glioma. Each CDR3 is given without its conserved first and last residue.

TRBJ1-1 | TRBV20-1 | SAPGRTEAF
TRBJ2-5 | TRBV5-1 | ASSLEGHPQETQY
TRBJ2-5 | TRBV11-2 | ASSLGQERGETQY
TRBJ2-1 | TRBV5-6 | ASSPLPQIAYNEQF
TRBJ2-1 | TRBV6-5 | ASTLTSSNEQF
TRBJ2-7 | TRBV6-5 | ASNRGPGYEQY
TRBJ2-5 | TRBV6-1 | ASSEGGSRAETQY
TRBJ1-2 | TRBV10-3 | ATSRENYGYT
TRBJ2-3 | TRBV27 | ASSKSRGAYTDTQY
TRBJ1-4 | TRBV9 | ASSEKSTNEKLF
TRBJ2-4 | TRBV19 | ASSMALGGAKNIQY
TRBJ1-3 | TRBV5-1 | ASSPDRGLDDTIY
TRBJ1-2 | TRBV19 | ASSIPGLNYGYT
TRBJ2-5 | TRBV5-1 | ASSIDIQETQY
TRBJ2-7 | TRBV6-1 | ASSEARSHASEGYEQY
TRBJ2-7 | TRBV7-9 | ASSLAGHEQY
TRBJ2-1 | TRBV18 | ASSPPGGNEQF
TRBJ2-2 | TRBV5-1 | ASSRTGNTGELF
TRBJ1-5 | TRBV4-1 | ASSQAVGQPQH
TRBJ2-5 | TRBV2 | ASTNRGQETQY
TRBJ1-1 | TRBV2 | ATPGVNTEAF
TRBJ1-6 | TRBV19 | ASSLGDGGFGSPLH
TRBJ2-7 | TRBV6-6 | ASSYYHEQY
TRBJ1-4 | TRBV28 | ASKVGGLGEKLF